Listed below are T cell receptor beta chains from one sample, sequenced in a study of blood T cell repertoires in COVID-19. The protocol was immunoSEQ multiplex PCR, while the TCRdb copy is restricted to in-frame clones and leaves out a portion. Here the sample spans more than 400,000 clones, less than 95% being singletons. What was sequenced was PBMCs or T cells enriched from blood (not recorded which). The receptors stem from a young man who had recovered from COVID-19. Both conserved end residues are part of each CDR3. Fields, in order: J gene, clone size, V gene, D gene, CDR3 DNA, CDR3 protein. A D gene is named only where the DNA matches it firmly. Not every row has a clone size; where given, it reads once, few, many or a size class.

j_call: TRBJ2-6; clone_size: once; v_call: TRBV25-1; d_call: -; cdr3_nt: TGTGCCAGCAGTGTAGCTGGGGCCAACGTCCTGACTTTC; cdr3_aa: CASSVAGANVLTF
j_call: TRBJ1-1; clone_size: -; v_call: TRBV3-1/TRBV3-2; d_call: TRBD1; cdr3_nt: TGTGCCAGCAGCCTCTGGACAGGACAACTGAACACTGAAGCTTTCTTT; cdr3_aa: CASSLWTGQLNTEAFF
j_call: TRBJ1-5; clone_size: -; v_call: TRBV15; d_call: -; cdr3_nt: TGTGCCACCAGCAGAGAGGGCTGGGTCCAGCATTTT; cdr3_aa: CATSREGWVQHF
j_call: TRBJ1-1; clone_size: -; v_call: TRBV3-1/TRBV3-2; d_call: TRBD1; cdr3_nt: TGTGCCAGCAGCCGGACAGGGGGTGGCACTGAAGCTTTCTTT; cdr3_aa: CASSRTGGGTEAFF
j_call: TRBJ2-7; clone_size: -; v_call: TRBV10-3; d_call: -; cdr3_nt: TGTGCCATCAACCAACATGAGCAGTACTTC; cdr3_aa: CAINQHEQYF
j_call: TRBJ2-1; clone_size: -; v_call: TRBV5-4; d_call: TRBD1; cdr3_nt: TGTGCCAGCAGTTCTTTCCCGGGACAGGGCAACAATGAGCAGTTCTTC; cdr3_aa: CASSSFPGQGNNEQFF
j_call: TRBJ2-1; clone_size: -; v_call: TRBV2; d_call: -; cdr3_nt: TGTGCCAGCAGTGGATTAAGGGGGTCGTACAATGAGCAGTTCTTC; cdr3_aa: CASSGLRGSYNEQFF
j_call: TRBJ1-1; clone_size: -; v_call: TRBV9; d_call: -; cdr3_nt: TGTGCCAGCAGCGTAGGAGGGGGGGTGAACACTGAAGCTTTCTTT; cdr3_aa: CASSVGGGVNTEAFF
j_call: TRBJ1-2; clone_size: -; v_call: TRBV9; d_call: -; cdr3_nt: TGTGCCAGCAGCGCACGAGCCGGGGACACTGGCTACACCTTC; cdr3_aa: CASSARAGDTGYTF
j_call: TRBJ1-1; clone_size: -; v_call: TRBV18; d_call: -; cdr3_nt: TGTGCCAGCTCACCCCAACCGCCAGGGCTGACCACTGAAGCTTTCTTT; cdr3_aa: CASSPQPPGLTTEAFF
j_call: TRBJ1-6; clone_size: -; v_call: TRBV19; d_call: -; cdr3_nt: TGTGCCAGTAGTATAGAAGGGGGTTCACCCCTCCACTTT; cdr3_aa: CASSIEGGSPLHF